This T cell receptor (beta chain) was recovered during a study of shared T cell receptors in the human thymus. The CDR3 extends over 15 amino acids. The V end lost 5 bases, the J end lost 1 base, and 12 bases lay between the germline ends. The germline gives CDR1 MNHEY, CDR2 SVGAGI. Repertoires were generated with immunoSEQ multiplex PCR, while TCRdb's copy carries only in-frame clones and drops some. Here the sample spans 720,000 or so clones, around 85% being singletons. This sample also appeared in a second study, on human thymus T cells. Turning to that study: Having corrective surgery for congenital heart defects, healthy Finnish infants were the ones who donated. Gene usage for V and J segments appeared biased in thymic and blood repertoires.

V and J are TRBV6-5 and TRBJ1-5; tentative D call: TRBD1 (6 bases). The sample taken for sequencing was thymocytes. The clonotype originates from a girl under three years old with a congenital heart defect. CDR3 amino acids: CASSRGGASNQPQHF. CDR3 coding DNA: TGTGCCAGCAGTAGGGGGGGGGCAAGCAATCAGCCCCAGCATTTT.